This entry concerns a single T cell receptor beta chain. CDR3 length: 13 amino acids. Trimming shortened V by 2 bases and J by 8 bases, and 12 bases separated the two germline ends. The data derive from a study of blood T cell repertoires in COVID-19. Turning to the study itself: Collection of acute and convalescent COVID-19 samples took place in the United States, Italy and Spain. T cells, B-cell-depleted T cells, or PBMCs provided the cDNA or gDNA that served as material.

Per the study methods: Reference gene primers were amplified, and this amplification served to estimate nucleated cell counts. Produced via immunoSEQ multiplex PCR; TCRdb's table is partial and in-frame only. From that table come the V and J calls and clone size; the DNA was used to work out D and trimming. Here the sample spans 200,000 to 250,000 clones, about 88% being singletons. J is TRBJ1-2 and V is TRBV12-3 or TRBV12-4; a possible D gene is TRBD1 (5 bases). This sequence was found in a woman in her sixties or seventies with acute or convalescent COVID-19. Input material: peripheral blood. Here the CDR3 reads CASSLFTGGGYTF. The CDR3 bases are TGTGCCAGCAGTTTATTCACGGGGGGAGGCTACACCTTC.